These 25 T cell receptor beta chains came from one sample sequenced in a study of T cells after yellow fever vaccination. A single record per CDR3 protein comes from TCRdb applying MiXCR to the 5' RACE reads. The sample contains around 140,000 distinct CDR3 sequences, about 7% of which appear only once. The specimen comprised CD4+ T cells sorted from PBMCs, sampled 10 days after the yellow fever booster vaccination. These receptors were taken from a man aged 25 to 40 who received the YFV17D yellow fever vaccine.

Many counts were recorded for this clonotype. The gene calls are TRBV7-2 and TRBJ2-1; TRBD2 matches 12 bases. Germline CDR1 and CDR2: SGHTA and FQGNSA. The CDR3 is 15 amino acids. V lost 5 bases and J lost 9; bases outside the gene matches: 8. CDR3 DNA sequence: TGTGCCAGCAGCCCTACTAGCGGGAGGACGGGTGAGCAGTTCTTC. As protein: CASSPTSGRTGEQFF. Full variable domain (rest looked up from reference TRBV7-2 and TRBJ2-1): GAGVSQSPSNKVTEKGKDVELRCDPISGHTALYWYRQSLGQGLEFLIYFQGNSAPDKSGLPSDRFSAERTGGSVSTLTIQRTQQEDSAVYLCASSPTSGRTGEQFFGPGTRLTVL.

Ten or more counts support this clonotype. The chain carries TRBV6-2 or TRBV6-3 and TRBJ1-5; the D is unclear. The germline CDR1 and CDR2 sequences are MNHEY and SVGEGT. The V end was cut by 8 bases, the J end by 6 bases, with 20 bases between. This CDR3 region has 15 residues. The CDR3 here is CASGSGSRVGQPQHF. The CDR3 coding sequence is TGTGCCAGCGGAAGTGGGAGTAGAGTTGGTCAGCCCCAGCATTTT.

This clonotype was observed at least ten times. The chain recombines TRBV7-3 with TRBJ2-2; D not resolved. The CDR3 extends over 17 amino acids. The germline gives CDR1 SGHTA, CDR2 FQGTGA. V was shortened by 0 bases and J by 5 bases, with 16 bases between the two germline ends. CDR3 bases: TGTGCCAGCAGCTTAACGATGTCGGCCCCGGCTACCGGGGAGCTGTTTTTT. Its translation: CASSLTMSAPATGELFF.

The CDR3 region has the DNA TGTGCCAGCAGTGACCAGGAACAGGGGAAAGAGACCCAGTACTTC. It is translated as CASSDQEQGKETQYF. The chain uses TRBV28 and TRBJ2-5; 7 bases align to TRBD1. CDR3 length: 15 amino acids. V lost 5 bases to trimming and J lost 3 bases; unmatched junction nucleotides: 9. The V gene's germline CDR1 is MDHEN and CDR2 SYDVKM. Based on the CDR3 plus reference TRBV28 and TRBJ2-5, the full variable domain is DVKVTQSSRYLVKRTGEKVFLECVQDMDHENMFWYRQDPGLGLRLIYFSYDVKMKEKGDIPEGYSVSREKKERFSLILESASTNQTSMYLCASSDQEQGKETQYFGPGTRLLVL.

This clonotype appeared a few times. J is TRBJ2-5 and V is TRBV5-4, with TRBD2 matching 7 bases. Germline V lookup: CDR1 SGHNT, CDR2 YYREEE (reference sequence). V gave up 1 base and J gave up 2 bases; unmatched junction bases: 11. The CDR3 contains 17 residues. The CDR3 DNA sequence: TGTGCCAGCAGCTTGAGAATGAGAGCTAGCGGACAAGAGACCCAGTACTTC. It codes for CASSLRMRASGQETQYF.

J is TRBJ1-4 and V is TRBV7-9; D may be TRBD1 (6 bases). Germline V gene lookup returns CDR1 SEHNR and CDR2 FQNEAQ (reference sequence). The CDR3 loop spans 15 amino acids. V was pared by 8 bases and J by 0 bases, with 13 bases between. The CDR3 here is CASEQGSATNEKLFF. CDR3 sequence (DNA): TGTGCCAGCGAGCAGGGGTCAGCAACTAATGAAAAACTGTTTTTT.

Many counts were recorded for this clonotype. This chain connects TRBV7-6 to TRBJ1-5; a possible D gene is TRBD1 (5 bases). The CDR3 sequence is 14 residues long. V was cut by 5 bases and J by 5 bases, with 13 bases left in between. Germline-derived CDR1 and CDR2 are SGHVS and FNYEAQ. As DNA, the CDR3 is TGTGCCAGCAGCAAAACCCAGGGCGATCAGCCCCAGCATTTT. Amino acid sequence: CASSKTQGDQPQHF.

This clonotype was picked up many times. The V and J genes are TRBV6-2 or TRBV6-3 and TRBJ2-7, with D uncertain. CDR3 length: 12 amino acids. Deletions cut 3 bases from V and 5 bases from J, with 8 bases between. In germline, CDR1 is MNHEY, CDR2 SVGEGT. The CDR3 loop reads CASSYRRHEQYF. CDR3 DNA sequence: TGTGCCAGCAGTTATCGAAGACACGAGCAGTACTTC.

There are many counts of this clonotype. The rearrangement links TRBV5-6 to TRBJ2-7; 7 positions agree with TRBD1. With 0 bases clipped from V and 6 bases from J, the junction kept 3 bases outside the gene matches. The CDR3 totals 13 residues. From germline, CDR1 is SGHDT and CDR2 YYEEEE. The DNA of the CDR3 is TGTGCCAGCAGCTTGGGACAGGGCGGCGAGCAGTACTTC. It yields the protein CASSLGQGGEQYF.

The sample holds a few counts of this clonotype. This rearrangement joins TRBV7-9 to TRBJ2-3; possibly TRBD1 or TRBD2 for D (6 bases each). Trimming left V 6 bases short and J 2 bases short, with 18 bases between. The CDR3 sequence is 16 residues long. CDR1 is SEHNR and CDR2 is FQNEAQ in the germline V gene (reference sequence). DNA for the CDR3: TGTGCCAGCAGAGTAGGGGGGTTCGGCTCCACAGATACGCAGTATTTT. It encodes CASRVGGFGSTDTQYF.

Ten or more counts support this clonotype. J is TRBJ2-7 and V is TRBV18; D may be TRBD1 (7 bases). There are 15 residues in the CDR3. The germline CDR1 and CDR2 sequences are KGHSH and LQKENI. Trimming stripped 6 bases from V and 4 bases from J, with 19 bases between. The CDR3: CASSAGGGPPYEQYF. In DNA form, the CDR3 reads TGTGCCAGCTCGGCTGGAGGGGGCCCCCCTTACGAGCAGTACTTC.

This clonotype was recorded at least ten times. The chain has TRBV7-2 and TRBJ2-1, with 10 positions matching TRBD2. Trimming at V came to 3 bases and at J to 7 bases, leaving 3 bases not matched to a gene. CDR1 SGHTA and CDR2 FQGNSA come from the germline V gene. The CDR3 is 14 amino acids. The CDR3 DNA reads as TGTGCCAGCAGCTTTGGGACTAGCGTGAATGAGCAGTTCTTC. It is translated as CASSFGTSVNEQFF.

In its sample, this clonotype was seen many times. The chain carries TRBV5-1 and TRBJ2-1, with a possible D match to TRBD2 (6 bases). CDR1 and CDR2 (germline): SGHRS, YFSETQ. The V gene lost 0 bases and the J gene lost 9 bases, with 13 bases spanning the gap. This CDR3 region has 14 residues. This CDR3 is CASSLDPSEGEQFF. DNA for the CDR3: TGCGCCAGCAGCTTGGATCCTAGCGAAGGTGAGCAGTTCTTC.

The table lists this clonotype with many counts. V gene TRBV7-2 combines with J gene TRBJ2-3, with 14 bases identical to TRBD2. CDR3 length: 15 amino acids. In germline, CDR1 is SGHTA, CDR2 FQGNSA. V trimming: 7 bases; J trimming: 6 bases; junction bases outside the gene matches: 6. This CDR3 reads CASKTSGRAEDTQYF. The DNA for the CDR3 is TGTGCCAGCAAGACTAGCGGGAGGGCCGAGGATACGCAGTATTTT. The full variable domain, with the rest looked up from reference TRBV7-2 and TRBJ2-3, is GAGVSQSPSNKVTEKGKDVELRCDPISGHTALYWYRQSLGQGLEFLIYFQGNSAPDKSGLPSDRFSAERTGGSVSTLTIQRTQQEDSAVYLCASKTSGRAEDTQYFGPGTRLTVL.

This clonotype was seen at least ten times. V and J are TRBV3-1 and TRBJ2-1; TRBD2 agrees at 15 bases. The CDR3 loop spans 16 amino acids. Trimming removed 3 bases from V and 9 bases from J; junction bases left unmatched: 6. From germline, CDR1 is LGHDT and CDR2 YNNKEL (reference sequence). The CDR3 DNA sequence: TGTGCCAGCAGCCACGGGGGACTAGCGGGGGGCGGTGAGCAGTTCTTC. It translates to CASSHGGLAGGGEQFF.

This clonotype was observed at least ten times. The J gene is TRBJ2-3, the V gene TRBV5-1, with 12 bases identical to TRBD2. The CDR3 covers 16 residues. V trimming: 3 bases; J trimming: 2 bases; junction bases outside the gene matches: 4. Germline loops: CDR1 SGHRS, CDR2 YFSETQ. DNA for the CDR3: TGCGCCAGCAGCTCGTGGACTAGCGGGGCCACAGATACGCAGTATTTT. It codes for CASSSWTSGATDTQYF.

This clonotype was observed many times. The DNA for the CDR3 is TGTGCCAGCTCACGGGAGAGACAGTACGAGCAGTACTTC. This encodes CASSRERQYEQYF. V is TRBV18 and J is TRBJ2-7, with D perhaps matching TRBD1 or TRBD2 (5 bases each). V gave up 4 bases and J gave up 4 bases, with 11 bases separating them. The CDR3 covers 13 residues. The V gene's germline CDR1 is KGHSH and CDR2 LQKENI.

This clonotype has ten or more counts. CDR3 amino acids: CSARGLARDTQYF. CDR3 DNA sequence: TGCAGTGCTAGAGGACTAGCCCGAGATACGCAGTATTTT. The rearrangement uses TRBV20-1 and TRBJ2-3; 7 bases map to TRBD2. V shed 1 base, J shed 5 bases, and the junction held 3 bases outside the gene matches. Germline V gene data show CDR1 as DFQATT and CDR2 as SNEGSKA (reference sequence). The CDR3 is 13 residues long.

The table lists this clonotype with many counts. The chain joins TRBV20-1 to TRBJ1-5; D is perhaps TRBD1 (5 bases). The CDR3 totals 14 residues. Germline lookup yields CDR1 DFQATT and CDR2 SNEGSKA (reference sequence). The germline V and J ends were trimmed by 5 bases and 9 bases, with 20 bases remaining between them. CDR3 DNA: TGCAGTGCTCCCGGGGGATCGGATCAAGTGCCCCAGCATTTT. Encoded protein: CSAPGGSDQVPQHF.

This clonotype was counted at least ten times. Lacking the conserved final phenylalanine or tryptophan, this CDR3 likely reflects a read error. It is unclear where the CDR3 begins or ends on the DNA, so no DNA is shown, and the CDR3 is as TCRdb lists it. This chain joins TRBV18 and TRBJ1-1. The CDR3 length equals 12 residues, ends included. Germline CDR1 and CDR2: KGHSH and LQKENI. CDR3 in amino acids: CASSPDAGGTMI.

This clonotype has a count of ten or more. This chain uses TRBV20-1 with TRBJ2-5, with TRBD1 matching over 7 bases. V dropped 3 bases and J dropped 5; count of bases not matched to a gene: 3. Germline V gene sequence: CDR1 DFQATT, CDR2 SNEGSKA (reference sequence). The CDR3 has 12 amino acids. The CDR3 loop is CSASDREETQYF. For the CDR3, the DNA is TGCAGTGCTAGTGACAGGGAGGAGACCCAGTACTTC.

There are many counts of this clonotype. The chain combines TRBV6-2 or TRBV6-3 with TRBJ2-5, with a tentative D call TRBD1 (6 bases). V gave up 5 bases and J gave up 4 bases, with 20 bases separating them. In germline, CDR1 is MNHEY, CDR2 SVGEGT. This CDR3 contains 16 residues. DNA for the CDR3: TGTGCCAGCAGTCCGGAGGCAACAGGGTCCCGAGAGACCCAGTACTTC. Its translation is CASSPEATGSRETQYF.

The V gene is TRBV7-2, the J gene TRBJ2-3; D not resolved. This CDR3 spans 14 amino acids. Germline V gene data show CDR1 as SGHTA and CDR2 as FQGNSA. The V gene lost 5 bases and the J gene lost 0 bases, with 9 bases spanning the gap. The CDR3 DNA reads as TGTGCCAGCAGCAGAACCTTTAGCACAGATACGCAGTATTTT. It is translated as CASSRTFSTDTQYF. The variable domain in full, completed from reference TRBV7-2 and TRBJ2-3, reads GAGVSQSPSNKVTEKGKDVELRCDPISGHTALYWYRQSLGQGLEFLIYFQGNSAPDKSGLPSDRFSAERTGGSVSTLTIQRTQQEDSAVYLCASSRTFSTDTQYFGPGTRLTVL.

This clonotype was seen many times. The chain combines TRBV14 with TRBJ2-1; D call uncertain. The CDR3 runs to 13 residues. Looked up from germline, CDR1 is SGHDN and CDR2 is FVKESK. The V end was cut by 3 bases, the J end by 5 bases, with 8 bases between. CDR3 nucleotides: TGTGCCAGCAGCCAGGGATACAACAATGAGCAGTTCTTC. Translated, it gives CASSQGYNNEQFF.

In its sample, this clonotype was seen many times. The J gene is TRBJ2-2, the V gene TRBV5-6; no clear D. Germline CDR1 is SGHDT and CDR2 is YYEEEE. This CDR3 spans 14 amino acids. V lost 2 bases and J lost 5, with 10 bases in between. CDR3 nucleotides: TGTGCCAGCAGCTTCGGCAGTGAGACCGGGGAGCTGTTTTTT. Protein: CASSFGSETGELFF.